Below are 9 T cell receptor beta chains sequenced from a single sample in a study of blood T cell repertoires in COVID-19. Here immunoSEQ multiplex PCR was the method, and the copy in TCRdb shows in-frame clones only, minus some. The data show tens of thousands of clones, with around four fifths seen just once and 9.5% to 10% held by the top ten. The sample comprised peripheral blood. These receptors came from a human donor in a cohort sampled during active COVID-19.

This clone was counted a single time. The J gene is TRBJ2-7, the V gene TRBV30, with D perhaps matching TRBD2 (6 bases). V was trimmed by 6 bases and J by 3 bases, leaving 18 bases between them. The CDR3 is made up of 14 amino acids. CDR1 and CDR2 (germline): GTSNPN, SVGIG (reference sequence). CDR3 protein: CACRVGAGSYEQYF. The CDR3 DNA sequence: TGTGCCTGCCGAGTAGGGGCGGGGAGCTACGAGCAGTACTTC. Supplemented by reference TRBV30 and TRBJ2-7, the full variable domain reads SQTIHQWPATLVQPVGSPLSLECTVEGTSNPNLYWYRQAAGRGLQLLFYSVGIGQISSEVPQNLSASRPQDRQFILSSKKLLLSDSGFYLCACRVGAGSYEQYFGPGTRLTVT.

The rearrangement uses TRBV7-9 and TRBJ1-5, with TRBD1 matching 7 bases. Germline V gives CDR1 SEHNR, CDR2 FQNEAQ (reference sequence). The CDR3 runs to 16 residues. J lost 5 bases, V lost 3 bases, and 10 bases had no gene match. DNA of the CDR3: TGTGCCAGCAGCTTGGACAGGATCCAGATTGATCAGCCCCAGCATTTT. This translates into CASSLDRIQIDQPQHF.

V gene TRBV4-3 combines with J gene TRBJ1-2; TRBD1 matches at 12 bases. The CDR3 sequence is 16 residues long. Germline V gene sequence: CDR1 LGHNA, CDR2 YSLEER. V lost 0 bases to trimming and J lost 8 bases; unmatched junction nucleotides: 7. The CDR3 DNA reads TGCGCCAGCAGCCAAGACGGGACAGGGGGCTTGCGCGGCTACACCTTC. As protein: CASSQDGTGGLRGYTF.

CDR3 amino acids: CASSPGGVEPGNIQYF. DNA of the CDR3: TGTGCCAGCAGCCCCGGCGGGGTGGAGCCGGGAAACATTCAGTACTTC. J is TRBJ2-4 and V is TRBV5-5; TRBD2 might be the D (6 bases). The CDR3 consists of 16 residues. Germline assignment: CDR1 SGHKS and CDR2 YYEKEE (reference sequence). The V and J ends lost 4 bases and 6 bases respectively, with 20 bases between them. The variable domain in full, with the rest retrieved from reference TRBV5-5 and TRBJ2-4, is DAGVTQSPTHLIKTRGQQVTLRCSPISGHKSVSWYQQVLGQGPQFIFQYYEKEERGRGNFPDRFSARQFPNYSSELNVNALLLGDSALYLCASSPGGVEPGNIQYFGAGTRLSVL.

CDR3 sequence (DNA): TGCGCCAGCAGCCAAGATCATTACAGGGGGCGCGAGCAGTACTTC. Amino acid sequence: CASSQDHYRGREQYF. The gene calls are TRBV4-3 and TRBJ2-7, with 9 bases identical to TRBD1. Germline CDR1 reads LGHNA; CDR2 reads YSLEER. The CDR3 loop spans 15 amino acids. V trimming: 0 bases; J trimming: 6 bases; junction bases outside the gene matches: 6.

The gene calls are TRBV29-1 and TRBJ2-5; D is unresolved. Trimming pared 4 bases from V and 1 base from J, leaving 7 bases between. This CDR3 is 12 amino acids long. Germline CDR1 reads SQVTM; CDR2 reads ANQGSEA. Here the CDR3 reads CSVGGSQETQYF. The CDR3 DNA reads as TGCAGCGTTGGCGGCAGCCAAGAGACCCAGTACTTC.

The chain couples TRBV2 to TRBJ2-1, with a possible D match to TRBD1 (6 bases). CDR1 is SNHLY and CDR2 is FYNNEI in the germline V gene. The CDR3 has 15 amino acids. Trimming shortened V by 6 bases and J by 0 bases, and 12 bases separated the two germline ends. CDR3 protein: CASRAGQSSYNEQFF. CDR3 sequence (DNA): TGTGCCAGCAGGGCCGGACAGAGCTCCTACAATGAGCAGTTCTTC.

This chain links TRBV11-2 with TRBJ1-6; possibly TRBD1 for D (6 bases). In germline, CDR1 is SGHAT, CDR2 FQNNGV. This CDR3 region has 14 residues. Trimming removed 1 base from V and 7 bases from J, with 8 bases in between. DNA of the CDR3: TGTGCCAGCAGCTTAGGGGGACACAATTCACCCCTCCACTTT. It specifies CASSLGGHNSPLHF. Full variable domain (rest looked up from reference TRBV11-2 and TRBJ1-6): EAGVAQSPRYKIIEKRQSVAFWCNPISGHATLYWYQQILGQGPKLLIQFQNNGVVDDSQLPKDRFSAERLKGVDSTLKIQPAKLEDSAVYLCASSLGGHNSPLHFGNGTRLTVT.

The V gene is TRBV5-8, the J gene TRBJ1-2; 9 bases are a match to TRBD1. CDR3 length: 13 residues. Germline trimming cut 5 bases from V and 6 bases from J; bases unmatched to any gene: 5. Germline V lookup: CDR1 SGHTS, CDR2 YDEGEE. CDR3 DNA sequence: TGTGCCAGCAGAACAGGGGGCGAGAATGGCTACACCTTC. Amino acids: CASRTGGENGYTF.